This passage covers 4 T cell receptor beta chains from one sample sequenced in a study of blood T cell repertoires in COVID-19. Method: immunoSEQ multiplex PCR; TCRdb's copy keeps in-frame clones and lacks some. The table shows about 73,000 clones, with 80% to 85% occurring only once. The specimen was peripheral blood. Receptor source: a human donor in a cohort sampled during active COVID-19.

The chain employs TRBV5-6 and TRBJ1-3; D not resolved. From germline, CDR1 is SGHDT and CDR2 YYEEEE. Deletions cut 4 bases from V and 8 bases from J, with 16 bases between. The CDR3 is 14 amino acids. The CDR3 is CASSNSGGEDTIYF. CDR3 DNA: TGTGCCAGCAGCAATTCAGGCGGGGAGGACACCATATATTTT.

The chain recombines TRBV11-3 with TRBJ2-1; TRBD2 matches at 9 bases. The CDR3 is made up of 15 amino acids. Germline V gene data show CDR1 as SGHNT and CDR2 as YENEEA. The junction had 11 bases not matched to a gene; V was cut back by 5 bases and J by 9 bases. CDR3 loop: CASSLAGKPGLEQFF. As DNA, the CDR3 is TGTGCCAGCAGCCTAGCGGGGAAACCGGGCCTTGAGCAGTTCTTC.

This clone has just one count. The chain links TRBV5-1 to TRBJ2-2; 7 bases are a match to TRBD1. The CDR3 has 15 amino acids. The V gene's germline CDR1 is SGHRS and CDR2 YFSETQ. The V and J ends lost 4 bases and 4 bases, in that order; junction bases with no gene match: 7. CDR3 nucleotides: TGCGCCAGCAGCCCCGACAGGGTCGGCACCGGGGAGCTGTTTTTT. This gives the protein CASSPDRVGTGELFF.

This chain joins TRBV4-1 and TRBJ2-7, with 7 nucleotides matching TRBD1. Germline trimming cut 0 bases from V and 3 bases from J; bases unmatched to any gene: 17. Germline CDR1 MGHRA, CDR2 YSYEKL. The CDR3 totals 19 residues. CDR3 protein: CASSQEAVVTGEYFYEQYF. DNA for the CDR3: TGCGCCAGCAGCCAAGAGGCAGTGGTCACAGGGGAGTACTTCTACGAGCAGTACTTC.